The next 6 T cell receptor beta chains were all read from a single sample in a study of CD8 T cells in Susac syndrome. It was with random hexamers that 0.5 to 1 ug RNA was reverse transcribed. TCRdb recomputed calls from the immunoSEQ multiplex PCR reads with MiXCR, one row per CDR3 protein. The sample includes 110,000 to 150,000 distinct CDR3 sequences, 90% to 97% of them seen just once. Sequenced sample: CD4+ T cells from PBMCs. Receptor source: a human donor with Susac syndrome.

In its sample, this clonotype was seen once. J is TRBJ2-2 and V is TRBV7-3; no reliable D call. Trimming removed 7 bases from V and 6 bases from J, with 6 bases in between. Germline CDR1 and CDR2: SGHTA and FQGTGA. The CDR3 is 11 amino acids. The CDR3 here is CASMGSGELFF. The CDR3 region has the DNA TGTGCCAGCATGGGGTCCGGGGAGCTGTTTTTT.

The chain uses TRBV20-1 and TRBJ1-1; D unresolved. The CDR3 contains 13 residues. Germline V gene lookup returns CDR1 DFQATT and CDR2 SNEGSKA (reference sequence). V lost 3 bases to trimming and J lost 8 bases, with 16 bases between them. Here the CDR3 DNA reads TGCAGTGCTAGGCGGGCACTGATGACCGAAGCTTTCTTT. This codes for CSARRALMTEAFF.

The CDR3 loop is CASSTTPRETQYF. In DNA, the CDR3 is TGTGCCAGCAGTACGACGCCGCGGGAGACCCAGTACTTC. The chain has TRBV6-2 or TRBV6-3 and TRBJ2-5; no firm D call. Per the germline V gene, CDR1 is MNHEY and CDR2 is SVGEGT. Trimming stripped 5 bases from V and 5 bases from J, with 12 bases between. This CDR3 has 13 amino acids.

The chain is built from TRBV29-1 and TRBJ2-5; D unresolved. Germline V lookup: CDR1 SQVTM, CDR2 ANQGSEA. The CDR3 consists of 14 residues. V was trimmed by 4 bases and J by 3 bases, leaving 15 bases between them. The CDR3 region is CSVAKWAAEETQYF. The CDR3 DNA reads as TGCAGCGTTGCTAAATGGGCGGCCGAAGAGACCCAGTACTTC.

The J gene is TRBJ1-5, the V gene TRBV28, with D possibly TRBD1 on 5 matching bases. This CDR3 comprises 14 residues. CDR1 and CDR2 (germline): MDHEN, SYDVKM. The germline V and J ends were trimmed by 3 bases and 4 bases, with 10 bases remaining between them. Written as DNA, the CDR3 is TGTGCCAGCAGTTTGGACACCCGGAATCAGCCCCAGCATTTT. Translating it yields CASSLDTRNQPQHF.

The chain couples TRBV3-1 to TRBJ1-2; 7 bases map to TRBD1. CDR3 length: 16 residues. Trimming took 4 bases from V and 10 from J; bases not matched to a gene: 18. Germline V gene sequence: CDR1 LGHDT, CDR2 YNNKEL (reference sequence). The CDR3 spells CASSLYGQVLGGDYTF. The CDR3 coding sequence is TGTGCCAGCAGCCTTTATGGACAGGTTCTCGGGGGAGACTACACCTTC.